This passage covers 5 T cell receptor beta chains from one sample sequenced in a study of T cell changes during pregnancy in multiple sclerosis. Only in-frame clones appear in the TCRdb table, and some are missing; sequencing was by immunoSEQ multiplex PCR. The table lists about 73,000 clones, almost 95% of them singletons. This specimen was peripheral blood, taken in the third trimester of pregnancy. The receptors were gathered from a female donor in good health, enrolled as a control in a pregnancy study.

This sequence joins TRBV27 and TRBJ2-1; perhaps TRBD2 as D (7 bases). The CDR3 runs to 16 residues. Germline CDR1 is MNHEY and CDR2 is SMNVEV (reference sequence). The V end lost 3 bases, the J end lost 2 bases, and 14 bases lay between the germline ends. For the CDR3, the DNA is TGTGCCAGCAGTTTGCCGGGCGGGGGCCCCTACAATGAGCAGTTCTTC. Amino acid sequence: CASSLPGGGPYNEQFF.

The chain recombines TRBV6-1 with TRBJ2-7; D is possibly TRBD2 (6 bases). Germline CDR1 MNHNS, CDR2 SASEGT. This CDR3 region has 17 residues. V shed 0 bases and J shed 2 bases, with 17 bases lying between them. CDR3 nucleotides: TGTGCCAGCAGTGAAGCGCTGGGACTCTCCCAGCCCTACGAGCAGTACTTC. Translation gives CASSEALGLSQPYEQYF.

This chain uses TRBV28 with TRBJ2-3; 10 bases agree with TRBD1. Trimming cost V 5 bases and J 1 base; bases outside gene matches: 6. Per germline, CDR1 MDHEN and CDR2 SYDVKM. This CDR3 spans 16 amino acids. The CDR3 loop reads CASSGQGGSGTDTQYF. CDR3 in DNA: TGTGCCAGCAGTGGACAGGGGGGTAGTGGCACAGATACGCAGTATTTT.

The sample holds one count of this clone. V and J are TRBV19 and TRBJ1-6; D may be TRBD1 (5 bases). The germline V gene encodes CDR1 LNHDA and CDR2 SQIVND (reference sequence). The CDR3 extends over 14 amino acids. V lost 3 bases and J 8 bases, leaving 11 bases between the germline ends. CDR3 bases: TGTGCCAGTAGTATGGAGCAGGGCTATTCACCCCTCCACTTT. Its translation: CASSMEQGYSPLHF.

The rearrangement links TRBV27 to TRBJ2-1, with TRBD2 identical over 10 bases. V lost 3 bases and J lost 9; bases outside the gene matches: 5. Germline assignment: CDR1 MNHEY and CDR2 SMNVEV (reference sequence). CDR3 length equals 14 residues. In DNA, the CDR3 is TGTGCCAGCAGTTTGGGGCTAGCGGGAGTTGAGCAGTTCTTC. Its translation is CASSLGLAGVEQFF.